This TCR beta chain was profiled in a study of shared clonotypes between healthy human individuals. Study-level background: For every donor, three CD4 naive, three CD4 memory, two CD8 naive and one CD8 memory plates were used.

V shed 2 bases and J shed 6 bases, with 6 bases lying between them. Germline-derived CDR1 and CDR2 are SGHVS and FQNEAQ. The CDR3 has 12 amino acids. Clones were read by immunoSEQ multiplex PCR, and TCRdb kept only the in-frame ones, dropping some. The sample shows about 2.3 million clones, 85% to 95% of them seen only once. This clone was recorded a few times. Specimen: naive CD4+ T cells from PBMCs. Noted subset: CD45RA+ positively selected. This TCR was sampled from a man aged 18 to 29 in good health. Some clones in this sample may be carry-over from other donors' samples. The J gene is TRBJ2-3, the V gene TRBV7-8; D is ambiguous. CDR3 sequence: CASSLRRDTQYF. DNA of the CDR3: TGTGCCAGCAGCTTAAGGCGGGATACGCAGTATTTT.